This is a list of T cell receptor beta chains from one sample in a study of early T cells in non-severe SARS-CoV-2 infection. Each CDR3 protein is one row after TCRdb ran MiXCR on the 5' RACE reads. Of about 71,000 distinct CDR3 sequences in the sample, over 10% are singletons; the top ten hold 2.7%. This specimen consisted of whole blood, obtained at baseline. The receptors stem from an adult who was a healthcare worker with PCR-confirmed SARS-CoV-2 infection or an uninfected control (not recorded which). The CDR3 runs from the conserved cysteine through the conserved F or W. D genes are given only for firm matches. Clone size is stated in some rows and not others, as once, few, many or a class when expanded.

>TRBV3-1|NA|TRBJ1-5|NA
CASSPQRNQPQHF
TGTGCCAGCAGCCCCCAGAGAAATCAGCCCCAGCATTTT
>TRBV4-3|NA|TRBJ1-5|NA
CASSQDFGAQPQHF
TGCGCCAGCAGCCAAGATTTTGGGGCTCAGCCCCAGCATTTT
>TRBV27|NA|TRBJ2-7|TRBD1
CASRPGQLLTYEQYF
TGTGCCAGCAGACCGGGACAGCTTTTGACCTACGAGCAGTACTTC
>TRBV7-2|NA|TRBJ2-3|TRBD2
CASSDAAGGNTQYF
TGTGCCAGCAGCGACGCAGCGGGGGGGAATACGCAGTATTTT
>TRBV7-6|few|TRBJ2-5|NA
CASSPDRGETQYF
TGTGCCAGCAGCCCCGACAGAGGGGAGACCCAGTACTTC
>TRBV2|NA|TRBJ2-5|NA
CASSEGASRETQYF
TGTGCCAGCAGTGAAGGGGCTAGTCGGGAGACCCAGTACTTC
>TRBV12-3/TRBV12-4|few|TRBJ1-1|NA
CASSPTTPGTATEAFF
TGTGCCAGCAGTCCAACGACCCCTGGGACGGCCACTGAAGCTTTCTTT
>TRBV7-3|many|TRBJ1-4|NA
CASSLTAGEKLFF
TGTGCCAGCAGCTTAACTGCCGGGGAAAAACTGTTTTTT
>TRBV28|few|TRBJ2-2|NA
CASSFLTGELFF
TGTGCCAGCAGTTTTTTAACCGGGGAGCTGTTTTTT
>TRBV6-6|many|TRBJ1-1|NA
CASRPPTEAFF
TGTGCCAGCAGACCACCTACTGAAGCTTTCTTT
>TRBV20-1|many|TRBJ1-1|TRBD1
CSARGDRDTEAFF
TGCAGTGCTAGGGGGGACAGGGACACTGAAGCTTTCTTT
>TRBV27|NA|TRBJ2-1|TRBD2
CASSNLAGGYNEQFF
TGTGCCAGCAGTAACCTGGCGGGGGGTTACAATGAGCAGTTCTTC
>TRBV2|few|TRBJ2-3|NA
CASSGAGGTDTQYF
TGTGCCAGCTCGGGGGCCGGGGGGACAGATACGCAGTATTTT
>TRBV20-1|NA|TRBJ2-1|NA
CSASTGGHNEQFF
TGCAGTGCTAGTACCGGGGGCCACAATGAGCAGTTCTTC
>TRBV6-5|NA|TRBJ2-7|TRBD2
CASNRAGAYEQYF
TGTGCCAGCAATCGGGCGGGGGCCTACGAGCAGTACTTC
>TRBV19|many|TRBJ1-5|TRBD1
CASSFPGQGAPRQPQHF
TGTGCCAGTAGTTTCCCGGGACAGGGGGCGCCCCGCCAGCCCCAGCATTTT
>TRBV12-3/TRBV12-4|few|TRBJ1-4|NA
CASSFLGVGEKLFF
TGTGCCAGCAGTTTTCTAGGGGTAGGGGAAAAACTGTTTTTT
>TRBV4-1|many|TRBJ2-5|NA
CASSRAEGETQYF
TGCGCCAGCAGTCGGGCTGAAGGGGAGACCCAGTACTTC
>TRBV7-9|many|TRBJ1-2|TRBD1
CASSFPGQGRGHGYTF
TGTGCCAGCAGCTTCCCGGGACAAGGCAGGGGGCATGGCTACACCTTC
>TRBV20-1|many|TRBJ2-1|TRBD1
CSAKQGAGEQFF
TGCAGTGCCAAACAGGGGGCCGGTGAGCAGTTCTTC
>TRBV4-3|NA|TRBJ1-1|NA
CASSQDFSGVYYTEAFF
TGCGCCAGCAGCCAAGACTTTAGCGGGGTTTACTACACTGAAGCTTTCTTT
>TRBV5-4|few|TRBJ1-3|TRBD1
CASSPGTGFGNTIYF
TGTGCCAGCAGCCCGGGGACAGGGTTTGGAAACACCATATATTTT